This T cell receptor beta chain was found in a study of breast tumors, draining lymph nodes, adjacent tissues. Findings and limits, study-wide: Luminal-like breast cancer showed significantly greater tumor-nontumor repertoire similarity than basal-like breast cancer did. Most tumor T cells seemingly derive from lymph node, then expand in tumor. The lymph node origin of tumor T cells was framed as consistent with a hypothesis, not demonstrated.

MiXCR, applied by TCRdb to the multiplex PCR reads, yields one record per CDR3 protein. This table has approximately 280,000 distinct CDR3 sequences, under 35% appearing once. The lymph nodes were axillary draining lymph nodes from breast cancer patients. This clonotype was detected many times. The antigen is undetermined. CDR3 size: 11 residues. The V gene's germline CDR1 is SGHNT and CDR2 YENEEA. V lost 4 bases and J 5 bases, leaving 5 bases between the germline ends. Sample: axillary lymph node tissue. This TCR was recovered from a female donor with breast cancer. Some clones in this sample may be carry-over from other donors' samples. J is TRBJ2-5 and V is TRBV11-3; D is unclear. CDR3 DNA: TGTGCCAGCAGCTCGAGGGAGACCCAGTACTTC. Encoded protein: CASSSRETQYF.